The 7 T cell receptor beta chains in this list originate from one sample, sequenced in a study of T cells in Graves' hyperthyroidism and ophthalmopathy. Amplified regions were TCR beta CDR3 sequences from RNA transcripts. During a first-round RT-PCR of the TCR CDR3, the HTBI primer set was used. One entry per CDR3 protein, called by TCRdb with MiXCR from the multiplex PCR reads. This repertoire shows 450,000 to 650,000 distinct CDR3 sequences, over 12% found once; its top ten account for roughly 7.7%. The sample taken for sequencing was blood. The receptor set was obtained from a woman younger than 30 with Graves' ophthalmopathy.

This clonotype showed up many times. The chain uses TRBV6-1 and TRBJ1-1; the match to TRBD1 covers 8 bases. V lost 8 bases and J lost 13; bases outside the gene matches: 21. CDR1 and CDR2 (germline): MNHNS, SASEGT. CDR3 length: 15 amino acids. CDR3: CASALSVNGDRPDFF. CDR3 DNA sequence: TGTGCCAGCGCATTGTCGGTGAATGGGGACAGGCCCGATTTCTTT.

This clonotype was counted ten times or more. This chain uses TRBV2 with TRBJ2-5, with D possibly matching TRBD1 (7 bases). The CDR3 is made up of 15 amino acids. The germline V and J ends were trimmed by 7 bases and 2 bases, with 17 bases remaining between them. CDR1 is SNHLY and CDR2 is FYNNEI in the germline V gene. The CDR3 sequence is CASNTWGDRQETQYF. The CDR3 nucleotides read TGTGCCAGCAACACCTGGGGGGACAGACAAGAGACCCAGTACTTC.

This clonotype was seen just once. The J gene is TRBJ2-3, the V gene TRBV6-2 or TRBV6-3; TRBD1 matches at 9 bases. J was trimmed by 2 bases and V by 6 bases; bases with no gene match: 15. Looked up from germline, CDR1 is MNHEY and CDR2 is SVGEGT. The CDR3 has 18 residues. In nucleotides, the CDR3 is TGTGCCAGCAGACCAGGACAGGGGAGGAGGGGATCCACAGATACGCAGTATTTT. Translating it yields CASRPGQGRRGSTDTQYF.

This clonotype was counted at least ten times. The chain uses TRBV7-3 and TRBJ2-5; 7 bases align to TRBD2. The junction had 4 bases not matched to a gene; V was cut back by 5 bases and J by 7 bases. The CDR3 contains 12 residues. Germline CDR1 SGHTA, CDR2 FQGTGA. The CDR3 DNA reads TGTGCCAGCAGCCCACCGGGGGGGACCCAGTACTTC. The encoded protein is CASSPPGGTQYF.

This chain connects TRBV7-8 to TRBJ2-6, with a tentative D call TRBD2 (6 bases). There are 17 residues in the CDR3. Trimming removed 5 bases at V and 1 base at J, with 15 bases between. Germline V gives CDR1 SGHVS, CDR2 FQNEAQ. CDR3 in amino acids: CASSGHIRGSGANVLTF. DNA of the CDR3: TGTGCCAGCAGCGGACATATTCGGGGGTCTGGGGCCAACGTCCTGACTTTC. The full variable domain, rest sourced from reference TRBV7-8 and TRBJ2-6, is GAGVSQSPRYKVAKRGQDVALRCDPISGHVSLFWYQQALGQGPEFLTYFQNEAQLDKSGLPSDRFFAERPEGSVSTLKIQRTQQEDSAVYLCASSGHIRGSGANVLTFGAGSRLTVL.

This clonotype was observed at least ten times. The chain uses TRBV6-2 or TRBV6-3 and TRBJ2-7; TRBD2 might be the D (5 bases). CDR1 is MNHEY, CDR2 SVGEGT, per germline. The V gene lost 2 bases and the J gene lost 5 bases, with 19 bases spanning the gap. The CDR3 covers 16 residues. For the CDR3, the DNA is TGTGCCAGCAGTTACGGTTTGAGGGCTCTGGACCACGAGCAGTACTTC. Protein product: CASSYGLRALDHEQYF.

There are many counts of this clonotype. This rearrangement joins TRBV7-9 to TRBJ2-5; possibly TRBD1 or TRBD2 for D (5 bases each). The CDR3 is 12 amino acids. In germline, CDR1 is SEHNR, CDR2 FQNEAQ (reference sequence). Trimming stripped 2 bases from V and 5 bases from J, with 6 bases between. In DNA, the CDR3 is TGTGCCAGCAGCTTATGGGGGGAGACCCAGTACTTC. It encodes CASSLWGETQYF. Complete variable domain (other parts from reference TRBV7-9 and TRBJ2-5): DTGVSQNPRHKITKRGQNVTFRCDPISEHNRLYWYRQTLGQGPEFLTYFQNEAQLEKSRLLSDRFSAERPKGSFSTLEIQRTEQGDSAMYLCASSLWGETQYFGPGTRLLVL.